The rows below give T cell receptor beta chains drawn from one sample of a study of cytomegalovirus exposure and HLA in healthy donors. Repertoires were generated with immunoSEQ multiplex PCR, while TCRdb's copy carries only in-frame clones and drops some. The data show under 200,000 clones, about four fifths seen once. Sequencing used PBMCs. These receptors came from a woman aged 18-30 years in good health and CMV-seronegative. Both conserved end residues are part of each CDR3. A D gene is named only where the DNA matches it firmly. Clone size is stated in some rows and not others, as once, few, many or a class when expanded.

d_call clone_size j_call v_call cdr3_nt cdr3_aa
TRBD1 NA TRBJ2-5 TRBV23-1 TGCGCCAGCAGTCAAGACAGGGGGTACAATATATTTCAGGAAGAGACCCAGTACTTC CASSQDRGYNIFQEETQYF
NA NA TRBJ2-1 TRBV19 TGTGCCAGTAAGGCGGCCCGGTACAATGAGCAGTTCTTC CASKAARYNEQFF
TRBD1 few TRBJ2-7 TRBV27 TGTGCCAGCAGTGCCCGGGACAGGCACCTCTACGAGCAGTACTTC CASSARDRHLYEQYF
TRBD1 NA TRBJ1-4 TRBV30 TGTGCCTGGAGTGGGACAGGGATGACTGAAAAACTGTTTTTT CAWSGTGMTEKLFF
NA NA TRBJ1-5 TRBV1 TGCACCAGCAGCCAAGGTCATAGCAATCAGCCCCAGCATTTT CTSSQGHSNQPQHF
NA NA TRBJ2-2 TRBV21-1 TGTGCCAGCAGCAAGATGATTCTCCGAGGGGGCACCGGGGAGCTGTTTTTT CASSKMILRGGTGELFF
TRBD1 NA TRBJ2-5 TRBV5-1 TGCGCCAGCAGCATACAGGGGTCCCAAGAGACCCAGTACTTC CASSIQGSQETQYF
NA NA TRBJ1-1 TRBV28 TGTGCCAGCAGTCACAGGGACGACACTGAAGCTTTCTTT CASSHRDDTEAFF
NA few TRBJ1-5 TRBV5-6 TGTGCCAGCAGCTTGCGTCCTGGGGCCCTTCAGCCCCAGCATTTT CASSLRPGALQPQHF
NA NA TRBJ2-7 TRBV15 TGTGCCACCCGGAGTGGGGCGTCCTACGAGCAGTACTTC CATRSGASYEQYF
NA NA TRBJ2-5 TRBV19 TGTGCCAGTAGTATACTTAGCGCCGGAAAAGAGACCCAGTACTTC CASSILSAGKETQYF
NA NA TRBJ2-5 TRBV5-6 TGTGCCAGCAGCCCCACCGGGGGTAGGCGAGGGGAGACCCAGTACTTC CASSPTGGRRGETQYF
TRBD1 NA TRBJ2-6 TRBV18 TGTGCCAGCTCACCATTACAGACAGGGACTGGGGCCAACGTCCTGACTTTC CASSPLQTGTGANVLTF
NA few TRBJ2-1 TRBV11-3 TGTGCCAGCAGACGTCGACAGGCCTCCTACAATGAGCAGTTCTTC CASRRRQASYNEQFF
NA few TRBJ2-7 TRBV27 TGTGCCAGCAGTGTTCAGGGGCCCTACGAGCAGTACTTC CASSVQGPYEQYF
NA NA TRBJ1-2 TRBV28 TGTGCCAGCAGTATCAGGGTGGGGACTAACTATGGCTACACCTTC CASSIRVGTNYGYTF
TRBD1 NA TRBJ2-5 TRBV18 TGTGCCAGCTCGCGGACAGGAGGAGAGACCCAGTACTTC CASSRTGGETQYF
NA NA TRBJ1-1 TRBV10-3 TGTGCCATCAGTGAGTCAACGGGAAGTGGGACTGAAGCTTTCTTT CAISESTGSGTEAFF
NA NA TRBJ2-1 TRBV7-9 TGTGCCAGCAGCTTAGGGTGGGCCCGGAACAATGAGCAGTTCTTC CASSLGWARNNEQFF
NA few TRBJ1-4 TRBV25-1 TGTGCCAGCAGTGAATATCCGGGATCAAATAATGAAAAACTGTTTTTT CASSEYPGSNNEKLFF
NA NA TRBJ1-6 TRBV27 TGTGCCAGCAGTTTGCGGTATGGCTATAATTCACCCCTCCACTTT CASSLRYGYNSPLHF
TRBD1 NA TRBJ2-5 TRBV5-1 TGCGCCAGCAGCTTAGGGTTCCGGACAGGGGGGGAGACCCAGTACTTC CASSLGFRTGGETQYF
TRBD1 NA TRBJ1-3 TRBV7-4 TGTGCCAGCAGCCACCGGGACAGGGTCCCTGGAAACACCATATATTTT CASSHRDRVPGNTIYF
NA NA TRBJ1-2 TRBV20-1 TGCAGTGAGACAGATAACTATGGCTACACCTTC CSETDNYGYTF
TRBD1 NA TRBJ2-3 TRBV18 TGTGCCAGCTCCCGGGACAGAAAAGGAGATACGCAGTATTTT CASSRDRKGDTQYF
NA NA TRBJ2-3 TRBV2 TGTGCCAGCCGCGAGACTAGGAACACAGATACGCAGTATTTT CASRETRNTDTQYF
NA NA TRBJ1-5 TRBV28 TGTGCCAGCACCCGTACGAGGGAACTTGGTCAGCCCCAGCATTTT CASTRTRELGQPQHF
NA NA TRBJ2-3 TRBV5-1 TGCGCCAGCAGCTTGCCGGGGGACGCAGATACGCAGTATTTT CASSLPGDADTQYF
TRBD1 NA TRBJ2-5 TRBV5-1 TGCGCCAGCAGCCCGACGTCCGTACAGGGGGAGACCCAGTACTTC CASSPTSVQGETQYF
NA NA TRBJ1-1 TRBV5-6 TGTGCCAGCAGCTTGATCTGTATTAGGGGCACTGAAGCTTTCTTT CASSLICIRGTEAFF
NA NA TRBJ2-3 TRBV2 TGTGCCAGCAGGGAACCCGGGATCCGCACAGATACGCAGTATTTT CASREPGIRTDTQYF
TRBD1 NA TRBJ1-3 TRBV11-2 TGTGCCAGCAGCTGGACAGGGAGCGACTCTGGAAACACCATATATTTT CASSWTGSDSGNTIYF
TRBD1 NA TRBJ2-1 TRBV7-3 TGTGCCAGCAGCCCCAGCAGGGGGACCTACAATGAGCAGTTCTTC CASSPSRGTYNEQFF
TRBD2 NA TRBJ2-7 TRBV19 TGTGCCAGTACCCCGACGGCTAGCGGGAGAGTTTACGAGCAGTACTTC CASTPTASGRVYEQYF
NA NA TRBJ2-1 TRBV13 TGTGCCAGCAGCCTCCCGGGACATCCCTCCTACAATGAGCAGTTCTTC CASSLPGHPSYNEQFF
NA NA TRBJ1-4 TRBV6-1 TGTGCCATCAGTGAGCCAGGGCAGCCGAATGAAAAACTGTTTTTT CAISEPGQPNEKLFF
NA NA TRBJ2-1 TRBV6-1 TGTGCCAGCAATGATGGCGGTACCCATGAGCAGTTCTTC CASNDGGTHEQFF
NA NA TRBJ1-6 TRBV5-4 TGTGCCAGCAGCTTTGGCGGCCCTACCCCCAATTCACCCCTCCACTTT CASSFGGPTPNSPLHF
TRBD1 few TRBJ2-1 TRBV5-1 TGCGCCAGCAGCTTGGGACAGGGAGCCTACAATGAGCAGTTCTTC CASSLGQGAYNEQFF
NA NA TRBJ1-5 TRBV9 TGTGCCAGCAGCGTAGTCGGAGATCAGCCCCAGCATTTT CASSVVGDQPQHF
NA NA TRBJ2-5 TRBV5-6 TGTGCCAGCAGTATAAGAGACACAAACTTCCAAGAGACCCAGTACTTC CASSIRDTNFQETQYF
NA few TRBJ1-2 TRBV6-6 TGTGCCAGCAGTGTCCGCGCAGAGGACTATGGCTACACCTTC CASSVRAEDYGYTF
TRBD2 NA TRBJ2-5 TRBV18 TGTGCCAGCTCACCACGGGGACTAGCGGGAGAGACCCAGTACTTC CASSPRGLAGETQYF
TRBD1 NA TRBJ2-7 TRBV14 TGTGCCAGCAGCCAACCACAGGGGCGCGAGCAGTACTTC CASSQPQGREQYF
NA NA TRBJ1-5 TRBV19 TGTGCCAGTAGTATAAAGAGGGGGAATCAGCCCCAGCATTTT CASSIKRGNQPQHF
TRBD2 NA TRBJ2-7 TRBV5-6 TGTGCCAGCAGCTCGACTAGCGGACTATTCGAGCAGTACTTC CASSSTSGLFEQYF
NA NA TRBJ2-5 TRBV6-1 TGTGCCAGCAGTGACAGGGGAGAGACCCAGTACTTC CASSDRGETQYF